This T cell receptor (beta chain) is from a study of T cell responses to AZD1222 COVID-19 vaccine. Study outcomes and limitations: Baseline serology detected seropositivity in only six or seven AZD1222 recipients. The CD4 TCRs associated with vaccination extended across spike and predominated at 160-218 and 743-854.

The CDR3 is 14 amino acids. The V gene's germline CDR1 is LNHDA and CDR2 SQIVND (reference sequence). Deletions cut 6 bases from V and 3 bases from J, with 9 bases between. Generated by immunoSEQ multiplex PCR, the TCRdb table keeps only in-frame clones and is missing some. The table lists some 120,000 clones, just over 90% of them singletons. This clone was seen more than once but under ten times. What it binds is unknown. The V and J genes are TRBV19 and TRBJ1-6; D uncertain. The TCR was taken from an adult in good health. The input for sequencing was peripheral blood, taken on day 0 of AZD1222 vaccination. The DNA of the CDR3 is TGTGCCAGTAGCCCGACGAACTATAATTCACCCCTCCACTTT. Its protein is CASSPTNYNSPLHF.